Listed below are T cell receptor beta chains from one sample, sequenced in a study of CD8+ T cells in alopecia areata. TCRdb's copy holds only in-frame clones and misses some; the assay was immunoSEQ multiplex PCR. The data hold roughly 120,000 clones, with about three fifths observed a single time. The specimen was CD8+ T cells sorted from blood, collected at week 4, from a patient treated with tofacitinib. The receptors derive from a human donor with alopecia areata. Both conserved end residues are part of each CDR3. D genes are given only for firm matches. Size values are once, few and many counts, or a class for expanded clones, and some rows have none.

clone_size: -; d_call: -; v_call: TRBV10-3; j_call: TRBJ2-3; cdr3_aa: CAISESTPDTQYF; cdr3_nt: TGTGCCATCAGTGAGTCAACCCCAGATACGCAGTATTTT
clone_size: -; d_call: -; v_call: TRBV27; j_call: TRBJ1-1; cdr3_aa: CASTQRARDTEAFF; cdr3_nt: TGTGCCAGCACCCAAAGGGCTAGGGACACTGAAGCTTTCTTT
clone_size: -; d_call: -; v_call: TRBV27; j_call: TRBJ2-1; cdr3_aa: CASRHGTPYNEQFF; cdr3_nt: TGTGCCAGCAGACACGGGACGCCGTACAATGAGCAGTTCTTC
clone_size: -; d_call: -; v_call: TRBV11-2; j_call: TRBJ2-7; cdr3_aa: CASSLDGTHPYF; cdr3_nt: TGTGCCAGCAGCTTGGATGGGACCCATCCTTACTTC
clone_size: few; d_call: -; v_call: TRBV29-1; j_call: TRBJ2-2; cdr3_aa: CSVVSDSGELFF; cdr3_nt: TGCAGCGTTGTGTCGGACTCCGGGGAGCTGTTTTTT
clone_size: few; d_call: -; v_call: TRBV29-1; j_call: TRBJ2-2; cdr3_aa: CSVPSPTGELFF; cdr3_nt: TGCAGCGTTCCCAGTCCAACCGGGGAGCTGTTTTTT
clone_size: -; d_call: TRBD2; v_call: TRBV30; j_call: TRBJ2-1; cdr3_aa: CAWTSGVSSYNEQFF; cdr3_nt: TGTGCCTGGACTAGCGGGGTTAGCTCCTACAATGAGCAGTTCTTC
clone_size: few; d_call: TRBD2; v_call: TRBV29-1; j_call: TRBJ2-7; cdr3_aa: CSVRAGESYEQYF; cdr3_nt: TGCAGCGTTCGGGCGGGGGAATCCTACGAGCAGTACTTC
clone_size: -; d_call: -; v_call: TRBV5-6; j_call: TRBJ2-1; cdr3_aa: CASSLRDGNEQFF; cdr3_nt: TGTGCCAGCAGCTTGCGGGACGGCAATGAGCAGTTCTTC
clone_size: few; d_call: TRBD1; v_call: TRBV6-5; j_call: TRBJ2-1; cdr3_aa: CASSSGQGAYNEQFF; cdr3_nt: TGTGCCAGCAGTTCGGGACAGGGGGCCTACAATGAGCAGTTCTTC
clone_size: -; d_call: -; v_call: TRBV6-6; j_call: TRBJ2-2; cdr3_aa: CASRATGELFF; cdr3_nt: TGTGCCAGCCGAGCCACCGGGGAGCTGTTTTTT
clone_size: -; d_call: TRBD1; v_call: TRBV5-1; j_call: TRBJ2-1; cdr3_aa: CASSPGQDNEQFF; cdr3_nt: TGCGCCAGCAGCCCTGGACAGGACAATGAGCAGTTCTTC
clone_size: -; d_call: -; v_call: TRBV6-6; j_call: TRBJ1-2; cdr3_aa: CASSLGWSYGYTF; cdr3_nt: TGTGCCAGCAGCCTAGGGTGGTCATATGGCTACACCTTC
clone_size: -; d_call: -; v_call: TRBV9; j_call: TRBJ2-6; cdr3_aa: CASSGSGYAGANVLTF; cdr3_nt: TGTGCCAGCAGCGGGTCAGGGTACGCTGGGGCCAACGTCCTGACTTTC
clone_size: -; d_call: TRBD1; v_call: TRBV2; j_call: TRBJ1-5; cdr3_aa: CASSLQGASNQPQHF; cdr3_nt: TGTGCCAGCAGTCTTCAGGGGGCCTCGAATCAGCCCCAGCATTTT
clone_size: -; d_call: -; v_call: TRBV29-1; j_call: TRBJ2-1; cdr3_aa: CSVEYGEQFF; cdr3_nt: TGCAGCGTTGAGTATGGCGAGCAGTTCTTC
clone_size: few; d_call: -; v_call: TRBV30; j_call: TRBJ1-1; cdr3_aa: CAWSVQGWDTEAFF; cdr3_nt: TGTGCCTGGAGTGTCCAGGGCTGGGACACTGAAGCTTTCTTT
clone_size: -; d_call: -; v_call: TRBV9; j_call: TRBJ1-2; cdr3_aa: CASSATRGNGYTF; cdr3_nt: TGTGCCAGCAGCGCCACACGAGGGAATGGCTACACCTTC
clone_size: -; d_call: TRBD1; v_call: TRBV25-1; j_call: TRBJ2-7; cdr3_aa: CASSARTGVPYEQYF; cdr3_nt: TGTGCCAGCAGTGCGCGGACAGGGGTACCTTACGAGCAGTACTTC
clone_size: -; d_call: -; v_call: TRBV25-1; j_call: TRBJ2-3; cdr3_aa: CASSRGNSDTQYF; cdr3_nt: TGTGCCAGCAGTAGGGGGAATTCAGATACGCAGTATTTT
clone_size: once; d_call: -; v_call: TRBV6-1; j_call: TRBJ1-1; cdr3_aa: CASSRIGGGDEAFF; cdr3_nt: TGTGCCAGCAGTCGTATCGGGGGCGGAGATGAAGCTTTCTTT
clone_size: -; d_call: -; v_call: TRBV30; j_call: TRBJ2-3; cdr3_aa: CAWSEVTDTQYF; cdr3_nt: TGTGCCTGGAGTGAGGTGACAGATACGCAGTATTTT
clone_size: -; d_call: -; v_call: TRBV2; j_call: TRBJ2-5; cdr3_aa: CASSEALPGRGTIQETQYF; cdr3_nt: TGTGCCAGCAGTGAAGCGCTTCCCGGACGTGGAACCATTCAAGAGACCCAGTACTTC
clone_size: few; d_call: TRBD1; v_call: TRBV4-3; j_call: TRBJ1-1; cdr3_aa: CASSQGPGGDYTEAFF; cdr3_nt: TGCGCCAGCAGCCAAGGCCCAGGGGGCGATTACACTGAAGCTTTCTTT
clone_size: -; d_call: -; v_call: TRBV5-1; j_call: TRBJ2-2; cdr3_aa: CASSSVGELFF; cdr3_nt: TGCGCCAGCAGCTCGGTAGGGGAGCTGTTTTTT
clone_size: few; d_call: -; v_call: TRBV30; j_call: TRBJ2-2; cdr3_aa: CAWSGGNTGELFF; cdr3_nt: TGTGCCTGGAGCGGGGGGAACACCGGGGAGCTGTTTTTT
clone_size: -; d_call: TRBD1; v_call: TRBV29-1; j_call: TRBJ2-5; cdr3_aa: CTVRGGDRGFRETQYF; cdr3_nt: TGCACCGTTCGGGGCGGGGACAGGGGATTCCGGGAGACCCAGTACTTC
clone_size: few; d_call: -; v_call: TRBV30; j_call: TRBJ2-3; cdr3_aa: CAWGGTDTQYF; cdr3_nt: TGTGCCTGGGGCGGCACAGATACGCAGTATTTT
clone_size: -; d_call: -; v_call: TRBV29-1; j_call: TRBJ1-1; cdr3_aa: CSVPRGGETFF; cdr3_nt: TGTAGCGTACCTCGAGGGGGGGAGACTTTCTTT
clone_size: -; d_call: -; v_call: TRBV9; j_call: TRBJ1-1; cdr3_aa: CASSVAGGNTEAFF; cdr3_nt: TGTGCCAGCAGCGTAGCCGGAGGGAACACTGAAGCTTTCTTT
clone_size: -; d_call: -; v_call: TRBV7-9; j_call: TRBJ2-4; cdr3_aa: CASSGQGENIQYF; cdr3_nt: TGTGCCAGCAGCGGGCAGGGAGAAAACATTCAGTACTTC
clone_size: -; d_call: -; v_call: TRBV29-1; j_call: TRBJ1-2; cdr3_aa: CSVRSRGDYGYTF; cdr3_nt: TGCAGCGTCCGTTCCCGGGGTGACTATGGCTACACCTTC
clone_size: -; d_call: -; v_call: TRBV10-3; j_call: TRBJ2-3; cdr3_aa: CAISDEAPDTQYF; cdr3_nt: TGTGCCATCAGTGATGAGGCGCCAGATACGCAGTATTTT